These T cell receptor beta chains were read from a single sample in a study of cytomegalovirus exposure and HLA in healthy donors. Produced via immunoSEQ multiplex PCR; TCRdb's table is partial and in-frame only. The sample contains roughly 130,000 clones, about 90% of which appear only once. Sequenced sample: PBMCs. The receptors stem from a man aged 30 to 39 in good health and CMV-seronegative. CDR3s include the opening cysteine and the closing phenylalanine or tryptophan. D genes are given only for firm matches. Some rows have no size entry. The others give once, few or many, or a class for an expanded clone.

j_call d_call v_call clone_size cdr3_aa
TRBJ2-1 - TRBV27 - CASSIHPRPVGEQFF
TRBJ1-3 - TRBV5-6 - CASSRWIGSSGNTIYF
TRBJ1-5 TRBD1 TRBV6-1 once CASSADRGGQPQHF
TRBJ1-6 - TRBV11-2 - CASSLTLNSPLHF
TRBJ2-1 TRBD1 TRBV5-1 - CASSWGDRESNEQFF
TRBJ2-1 TRBD1 TRBV5-1 - CASSAGTGHSGEQFF
TRBJ1-1 - TRBV29-1 - CSVGSVGAITEAFF
TRBJ1-1 - TRBV27 - CASSPRGNMNTEAFF
TRBJ1-2 TRBD1 TRBV5-4 - CASSIGTGRGYTF
TRBJ2-3 - TRBV27 - CASSSGRVSDTQYF
TRBJ2-7 TRBD1 TRBV29-1 - CSVVWAGGNYEQYF
TRBJ1-3 - TRBV5-5 once CASSLAPSSGNTIYF
TRBJ2-3 - TRBV5-4 - CASSPGGRDTQYF
TRBJ1-2 - TRBV9 - CASSVDRDGGYTF
TRBJ2-2 - TRBV6-4 - CASSDTERVSTGELFF
TRBJ2-5 - TRBV7-6 - CASSPLGETQYF
TRBJ2-3 TRBD1 TRBV29-1 - CSVEGTGGRVGDTQYF
TRBJ1-4 TRBD1 TRBV30 - CAWSSGTENEKLFF